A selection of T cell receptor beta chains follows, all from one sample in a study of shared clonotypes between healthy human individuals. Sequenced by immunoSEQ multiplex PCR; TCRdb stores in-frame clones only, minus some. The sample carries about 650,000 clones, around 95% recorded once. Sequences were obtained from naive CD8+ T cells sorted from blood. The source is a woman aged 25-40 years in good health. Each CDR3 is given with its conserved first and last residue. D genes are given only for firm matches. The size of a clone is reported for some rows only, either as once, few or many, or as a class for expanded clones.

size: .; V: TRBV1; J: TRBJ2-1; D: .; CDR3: CTSDPPTSGRKDEQFF; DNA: TGCACCAGCGACCCCCCGACTAGCGGGAGGAAGGATGAGCAGTTCTTC
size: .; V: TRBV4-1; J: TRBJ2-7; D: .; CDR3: CASSQDVAGVEQYF; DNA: TGCGCCAGCAGCCAAGATGTGGCAGGGGTCGAGCAGTACTTC
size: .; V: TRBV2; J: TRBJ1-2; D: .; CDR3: CASMGPEGYGYTF; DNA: TGTGCCAGCATGGGGCCGGAGGGGTATGGCTACACCTTC
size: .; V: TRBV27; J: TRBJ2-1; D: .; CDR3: CASSPRSLVIGYYNEQFF; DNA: TGTGCCAGCAGTCCCCGAAGCCTAGTAATCGGGTACTACAATGAGCAGTTCTTC
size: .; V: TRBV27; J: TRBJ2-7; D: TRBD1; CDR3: CASRVTGGSYEQYF; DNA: TGTGCCAGCAGGGTGACAGGGGGCAGCTACGAGCAGTACTTC
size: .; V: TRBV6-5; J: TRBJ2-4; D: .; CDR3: CASSYLEGEIQYF; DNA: TGTGCCAGCAGTTACCTCGAGGGGGAGATTCAGTACTTC
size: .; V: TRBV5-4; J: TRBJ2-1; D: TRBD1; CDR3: CASSPPGQGNEQFF; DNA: TGTGCCAGCAGCCCCCCGGGACAGGGGAATGAGCAGTTCTTC
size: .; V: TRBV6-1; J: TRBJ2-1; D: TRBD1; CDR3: CASSEVGTVINEQFF; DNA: TGTGCCAGCAGTGAAGTTGGGACAGTTATCAATGAGCAGTTCTTC
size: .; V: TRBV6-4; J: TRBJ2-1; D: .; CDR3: CASSDSGLANYNEQFF; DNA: TGTGCCAGCAGTGACTCAGGCCTAGCCAATTACAATGAGCAGTTCTTC
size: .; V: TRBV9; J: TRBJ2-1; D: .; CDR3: CASSVEGSPLLGEQFF; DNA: TGTGCCAGCAGCGTAGAGGGGTCCCCTCTGCTGGGTGAGCAGTTCTTC
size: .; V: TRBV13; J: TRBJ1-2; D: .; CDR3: CASGGKSGYTF; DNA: TGTGCCAGCGGCGGGAAGAGTGGCTACACCTTC
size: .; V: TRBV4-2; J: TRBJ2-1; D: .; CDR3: CASSQDLTGSGYNEQFF; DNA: TGTGCCAGCAGCCAAGATCTTACTGGGAGCGGTTACAATGAGCAGTTCTTC
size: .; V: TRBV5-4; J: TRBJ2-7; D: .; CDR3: CASTGVGYEQYF; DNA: TGTGCCAGCACCGGAGTCGGGTACGAGCAGTACTTC
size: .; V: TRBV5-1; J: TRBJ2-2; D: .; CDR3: CASSLDRDANTGELFF; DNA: TGCGCCAGCAGCTTGGACAGGGATGCGAACACCGGGGAGCTGTTTTTT
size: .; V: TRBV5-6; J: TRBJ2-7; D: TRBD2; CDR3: CASSLLAGVGEQYF; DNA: TGTGCCAGCAGCTTGTTGGCGGGAGTAGGGGAGCAGTACTTC
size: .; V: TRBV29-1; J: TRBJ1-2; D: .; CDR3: CSVDQGVDGYTF; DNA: TGCAGCGTTGACCAGGGTGTGGATGGCTACACCTTC
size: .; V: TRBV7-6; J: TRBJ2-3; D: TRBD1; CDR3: CASSFTGAGDTQYF; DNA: TGTGCCAGCAGCTTTACAGGGGCGGGAGATACGCAGTATTTT
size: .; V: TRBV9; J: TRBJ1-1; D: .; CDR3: CASSVDGTNTEAFF; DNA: TGTGCCAGCAGCGTAGACGGAACGAACACTGAAGCTTTCTTT
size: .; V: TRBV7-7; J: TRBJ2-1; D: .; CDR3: CASSSRVNWDEQFF; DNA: TGTGCCAGCAGCTCACGGGTCAATTGGGATGAGCAGTTCTTC
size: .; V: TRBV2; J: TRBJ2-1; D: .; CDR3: CASSEASAGGKFEQFF; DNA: TGTGCCAGCAGTGAAGCGTCGGCAGGAGGGAAATTTGAGCAGTTCTTC
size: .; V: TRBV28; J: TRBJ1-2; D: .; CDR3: CASSFLTGPYGYTF; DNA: TGTGCCAGCAGTTTTCTTACAGGCCCATATGGCTACACCTTC
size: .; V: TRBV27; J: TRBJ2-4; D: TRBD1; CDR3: CASSERTGSNIQYF; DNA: TGTGCCAGCAGTGAAAGGACAGGGTCAAACATTCAGTACTTC
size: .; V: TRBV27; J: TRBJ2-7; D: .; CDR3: CASSPRGSYEQYF; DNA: TGTGCCAGCAGTCCACGGGGTTCCTACGAGCAGTACTTC
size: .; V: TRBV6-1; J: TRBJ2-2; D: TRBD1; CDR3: CASSPDRDTGELFF; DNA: TGTGCCAGCAGTCCGGACAGGGACACCGGGGAGCTGTTTTTT
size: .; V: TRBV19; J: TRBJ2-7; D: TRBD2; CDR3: CASSIYLAASYEQYF; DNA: TGTGCCAGTAGTATATATCTAGCGGCCTCCTACGAGCAGTACTTC
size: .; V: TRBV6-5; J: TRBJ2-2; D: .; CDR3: CASSHGGPGELFF; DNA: TGTGCCAGCAGTCACGGGGGGCCCGGGGAGCTGTTTTTT
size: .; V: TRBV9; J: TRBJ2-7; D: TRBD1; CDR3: CASSVDYRGTEQYF; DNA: TGTGCCAGCAGCGTAGATTACAGGGGTACCGAGCAGTACTTC
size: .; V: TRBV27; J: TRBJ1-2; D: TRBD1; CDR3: CASSPVKGAGGYTF; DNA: TGTGCCAGCAGTCCCGTTAAGGGGGCAGGTGGCTACACCTTC
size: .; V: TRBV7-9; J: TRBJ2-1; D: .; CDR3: CASSRSWPPGSSEQFF; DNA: TGTGCCAGCAGCCGGAGTTGGCCGCCTGGATCATCTGAGCAGTTCTTC
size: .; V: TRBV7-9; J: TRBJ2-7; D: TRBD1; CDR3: CASSLARDRTYEQYF; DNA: TGTGCCAGCAGCTTAGCTAGGGACAGAACCTACGAGCAGTACTTC
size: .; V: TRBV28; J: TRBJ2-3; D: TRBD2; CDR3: CASSLWGSLAGGGATSTDTQYF; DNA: TGTGCCAGCAGTTTATGGGGGTCGCTAGCGGGAGGAGGGGCCACTAGCACAGATACGCAGTATTTT
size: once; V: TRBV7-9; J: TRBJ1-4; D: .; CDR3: CASSSGVDEKLFF; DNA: TGTGCCAGCAGCTCAGGGGTCGATGAAAAACTGTTTTTT